Following are 10 T cell receptor beta chains from one sample sequenced in a study of T cell responses to AZD1222 COVID-19 vaccine. Profiling relied on immunoSEQ multiplex PCR, and the TCRdb table lists in-frame clones only, not all of them. The sample yields fewer than 100,000 clones, just over 90% seen once. This sample comprised peripheral blood, obtained on day 0 of AZD1222 vaccination. The receptor source for this set is an adult in good health.

The CDR3: CASSEQRGETQYF. CDR3 coding DNA: TGTGCCAGCAGCGAGCAGAGGGGAGAGACCCAGTACTTC. The chain carries TRBV5-4 and TRBJ2-5; D possibly matches TRBD1 or TRBD2 (5 bases each). The germline V gene has CDR1 SGHNT and CDR2 YYREEE (reference sequence). Between the trimmed V and J ends, which lost 4 bases and 4 bases, there was a span of 11 bases. This CDR3 is 13 amino acids long.

This chain joins TRBV5-1 and TRBJ2-2, with 10 bases identical to TRBD2. V trimming: 2 bases; J trimming: 6 bases; junction bases outside the gene matches: 4. The CDR3 loop spans 15 amino acids. Germline-derived CDR1 and CDR2 are SGHRS and YFSETQ. CDR3 in DNA: TGCGCCAGCAGCTTCCTAGCGGGGGAGGCCGGGGAGCTGTTTTTT. It codes for CASSFLAGEAGELFF.

This chain connects TRBV5-1 to TRBJ2-1; 11 nucleotides align to TRBD2. This CDR3 is built from 16 residues. CDR1 is SGHRS and CDR2 is YFSETQ in the germline V gene. V dropped 3 bases and J dropped 5; count of bases not matched to a gene: 7. This chain's CDR3 is CASSSKLGLADNEQFF. In DNA, the CDR3 is TGCGCCAGCAGCTCTAAATTGGGACTAGCGGACAATGAGCAGTTCTTC.

This clone is labeled as large. The sample holds other DNA sequences that translate to the same CDR3. The chain links TRBV24-1 to TRBJ2-2, with 10 bases that match TRBD1. Germline V gene sequence: CDR1 KGHDR, CDR2 SFDVKD. Trimming at V came to 3 bases and at J to 5 bases, leaving 5 bases not matched to a gene. The CDR3 consists of 16 residues. The CDR3 loop is CATSDPGTGATGELFF. CDR3 DNA: TGTGCCACCAGTGATCCGGGGACAGGGGCGACCGGGGAGCTGTTTTTT.

J is TRBJ2-7 and V is TRBV19; D ambiguous. This CDR3 has 15 amino acids. The germline gives CDR1 LNHDA, CDR2 SQIVND (reference sequence). Trimming left V 3 bases short and J 3 bases short, with 15 bases between. The DNA of the CDR3 is TGTGCCAGTAGTATTACGAGACATGGCGACTACGAGCAGTACTTC. This sequence encodes CASSITRHGDYEQYF.

This chain links TRBV27 with TRBJ2-3, with D maybe TRBD2 (6 bases). CDR1 and CDR2 from the germline V gene are MNHEY and SMNVEV (reference sequence). This CDR3 contains 14 residues. The ends were cut back, 6 bases at V and 2 bases at J, with 12 bases in the middle. CDR3 DNA: TGTGCCAGCAGGAGCGGGTCCCCCACAGATACGCAGTATTTT. Amino acids: CASRSGSPTDTQYF.

This clone was observed once. V and J are TRBV2 and TRBJ2-4; D remains unclear. The CDR3 is 13 amino acids. Germline values: CDR1 SNHLY, CDR2 FYNNEI. V dropped 7 bases and J dropped 0 bases, with 7 bases sitting between them. The CDR3 protein is CASTPEAKNIQYF. The CDR3 DNA reads TGTGCCAGCACTCCGGAAGCCAAAAACATTCAGTACTTC.

This clone was detected once. The chain has TRBV30 and TRBJ1-1; D is ambiguous. This CDR3 region has 11 residues. V dropped 0 bases and J dropped 6 bases, with 5 bases sitting between them. The germline CDR1 and CDR2 sequences are GTSNPN and SVGIG (reference sequence). CDR3: CAWSVISEAFF. CDR3 bases: TGTGCCTGGAGTGTAATATCTGAAGCTTTCTTT.

J is TRBJ2-7 and V is TRBV6-2 or TRBV6-3; D call uncertain. The CDR3 is 13 residues long. In germline, CDR1 is MNHEY, CDR2 SVGEGT. V was clipped by 3 bases and J by 4 bases, with 10 bases between them. The CDR3, as DNA: TGTGCCAGCAGTTATAAGATCCCTTACGAGCAGTACTTC. This gives the protein CASSYKIPYEQYF.

This clone was counted a few times. V usage is TRBV5-5 and J usage is TRBJ2-7; TRBD1 aligns across 8 bases. With 3 bases clipped from V and 3 bases from J, the junction kept 8 bases outside the gene matches. Germline values: CDR1 SGHKS, CDR2 YYEKEE (reference sequence). The CDR3 consists of 15 residues. The CDR3 DNA reads TGTGCCAGCAGCTCCCGGAGACAGGGGATCTACGAGCAGTACTTC. The encoded protein is CASSSRRQGIYEQYF.